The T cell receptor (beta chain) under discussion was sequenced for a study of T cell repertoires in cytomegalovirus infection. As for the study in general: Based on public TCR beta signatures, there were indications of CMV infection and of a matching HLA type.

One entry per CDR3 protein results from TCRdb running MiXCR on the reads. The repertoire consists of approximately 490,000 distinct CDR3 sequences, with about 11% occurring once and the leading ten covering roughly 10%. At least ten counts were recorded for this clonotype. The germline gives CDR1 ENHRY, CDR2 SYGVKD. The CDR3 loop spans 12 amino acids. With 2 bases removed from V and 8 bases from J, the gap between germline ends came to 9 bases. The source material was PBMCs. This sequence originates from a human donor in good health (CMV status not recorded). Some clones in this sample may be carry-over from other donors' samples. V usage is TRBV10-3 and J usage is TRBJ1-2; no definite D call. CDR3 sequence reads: CAISEASGGYTF. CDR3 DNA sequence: TGTGCCATCAGTGAGGCTTCAGGAGGCTACACCTTC.